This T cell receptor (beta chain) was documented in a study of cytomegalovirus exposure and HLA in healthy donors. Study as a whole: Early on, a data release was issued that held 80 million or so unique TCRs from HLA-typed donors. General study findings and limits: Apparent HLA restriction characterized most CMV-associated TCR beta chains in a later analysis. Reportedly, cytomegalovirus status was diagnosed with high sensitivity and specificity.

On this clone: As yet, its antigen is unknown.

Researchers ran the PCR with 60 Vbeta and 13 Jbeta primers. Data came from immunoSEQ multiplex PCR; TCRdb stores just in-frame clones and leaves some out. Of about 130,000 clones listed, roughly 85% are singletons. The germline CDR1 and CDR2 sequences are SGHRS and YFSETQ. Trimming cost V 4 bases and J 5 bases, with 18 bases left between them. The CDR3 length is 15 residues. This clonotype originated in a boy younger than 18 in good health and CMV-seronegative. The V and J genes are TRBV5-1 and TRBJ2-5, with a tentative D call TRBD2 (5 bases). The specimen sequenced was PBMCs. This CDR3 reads CASSPLPSKVETQYF. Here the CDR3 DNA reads TGCGCCAGCAGCCCCTTACCTAGCAAAGTTGAGACCCAGTACTTC.